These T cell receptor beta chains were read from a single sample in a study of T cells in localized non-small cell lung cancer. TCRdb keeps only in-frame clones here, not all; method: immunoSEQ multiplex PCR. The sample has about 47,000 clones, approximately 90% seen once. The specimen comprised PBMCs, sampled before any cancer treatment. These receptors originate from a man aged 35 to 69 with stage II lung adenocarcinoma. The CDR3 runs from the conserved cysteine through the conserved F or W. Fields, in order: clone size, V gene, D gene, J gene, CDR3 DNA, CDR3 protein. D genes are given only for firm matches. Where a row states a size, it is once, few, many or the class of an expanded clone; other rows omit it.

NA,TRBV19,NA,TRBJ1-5,TGTGCCAGTAGCATAGAGCGGGGGGGTAATCAGCCCCAGCATTTT,CASSIERGGNQPQHF
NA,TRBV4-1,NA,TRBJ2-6,TGCGCCAGCAGCCAAGATCGGAAGGTGTCTGGGGCCAACGTCCTGACTTTC,CASSQDRKVSGANVLTF
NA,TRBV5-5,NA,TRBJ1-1,TGTGCCAGCAGCTTAGGGGCATTCCGATACCTAGGGACTGAAGCTTTCTTT,CASSLGAFRYLGTEAFF
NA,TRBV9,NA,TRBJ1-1,TGTGCCAGCGGGAGGGGGGAGAACACTGAAGCTTTCTTT,CASGRGENTEAFF
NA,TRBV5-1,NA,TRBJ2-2,TGCGCCAGCAGCTCGGGGGTGGACACCGGGGAGCTGTTTTTT,CASSSGVDTGELFF
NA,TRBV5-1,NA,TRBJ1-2,TGCGCCAGCTCCCTGGGGCAGGGAGACTATGGCTACACCTTC,CASSLGQGDYGYTF
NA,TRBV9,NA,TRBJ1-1,TGTGCCAGCAGCCTCAGACCCTCTCTGGATGGAAGAGCTTTCTTT,CASSLRPSLDGRAFF
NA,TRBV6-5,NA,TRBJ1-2,TGTGCCAGCAGTCCCCGGGCTCGGGAATATGGCTACACCTTC,CASSPRAREYGYTF
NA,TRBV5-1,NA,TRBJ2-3,TGCGCCAGCAGCACCGGAGACACAGCTAGCACAGATACGCAGTATTTT,CASSTGDTASTDTQYF
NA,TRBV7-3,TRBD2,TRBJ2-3,TGTGCCAGCAGCTTTGGAAGCGGGGAGGTAGATACGCAGTATTTT,CASSFGSGEVDTQYF
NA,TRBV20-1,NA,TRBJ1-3,TGCAGTGCTAGCGGACAGAACTCCTACTATTTT,CSASGQNSYYF
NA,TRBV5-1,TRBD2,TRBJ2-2,TGCGCCAGCGGTAGCGGGTCCTACACCGGGGAGCTGTTTTTT,CASGSGSYTGELFF
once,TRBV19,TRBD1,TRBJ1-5,TGTGCCAGTACGCCTGACAGGGGTCAGCCCCAGCATTTT,CASTPDRGQPQHF
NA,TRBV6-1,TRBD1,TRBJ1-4,TGTGCCAGCAGTGAGACAGGGGAAAGAACTAATGAAAAACTGTTTTTT,CASSETGERTNEKLFF
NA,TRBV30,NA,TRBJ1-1,TGTGCCTGGACCTGGGGCGGGGCGAACACTGAAGCTTTCTTT,CAWTWGGANTEAFF
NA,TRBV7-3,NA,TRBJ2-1,TGTGCCAGCAGCTTAACTAGCAACAATGAGCAGTTCTTC,CASSLTSNNEQFF
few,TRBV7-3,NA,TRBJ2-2,TGTGCCAGCAGCTTTCTAGGAGGGGAGCTGTTTTTT,CASSFLGGELFF
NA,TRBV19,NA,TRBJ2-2,TGTGCCAGTAGTGCCTTTCTCGGGGAGCTGTTTTTT,CASSAFLGELFF
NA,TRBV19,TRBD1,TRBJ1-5,TGTGCCAGTAGCCTCGGACAGGGGGCAAATCAGCCCCAGCATTTT,CASSLGQGANQPQHF
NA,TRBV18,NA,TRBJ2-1,TGTGCCAGCTCACCTGGGGGGAATGAGCAGTTCTTC,CASSPGGNEQFF
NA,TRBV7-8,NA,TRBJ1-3,TGTGCCAGCAGCACACAGGTTCTCTGGTCCTCTGGAAACACCATATATTTT,CASSTQVLWSSGNTIYF
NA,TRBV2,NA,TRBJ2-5,TGTGCCAGCAGTGGAGTGGCCCTCGGAGAGACCCAGTACTTC,CASSGVALGETQYF